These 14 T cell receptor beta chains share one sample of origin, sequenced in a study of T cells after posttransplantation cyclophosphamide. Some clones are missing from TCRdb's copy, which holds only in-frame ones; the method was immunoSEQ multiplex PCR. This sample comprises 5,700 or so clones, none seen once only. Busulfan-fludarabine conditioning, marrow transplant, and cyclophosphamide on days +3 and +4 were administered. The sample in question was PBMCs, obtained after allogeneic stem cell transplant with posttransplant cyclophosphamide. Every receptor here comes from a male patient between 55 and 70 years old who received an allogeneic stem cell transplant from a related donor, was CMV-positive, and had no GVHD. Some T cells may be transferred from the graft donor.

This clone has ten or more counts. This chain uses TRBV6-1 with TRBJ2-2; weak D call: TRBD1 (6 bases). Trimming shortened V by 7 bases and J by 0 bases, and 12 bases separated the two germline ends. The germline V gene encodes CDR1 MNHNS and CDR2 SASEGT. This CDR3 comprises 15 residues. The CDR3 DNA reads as TGTGCCAGCACTTTCGGACAGCCGAACACCGGGGAGCTGTTTTTT. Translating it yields CASTFGQPNTGELFF.

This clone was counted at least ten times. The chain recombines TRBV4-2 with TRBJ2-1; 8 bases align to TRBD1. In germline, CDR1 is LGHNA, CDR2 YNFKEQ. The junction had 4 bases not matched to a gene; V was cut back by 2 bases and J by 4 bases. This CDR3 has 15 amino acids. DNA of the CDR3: TGTGCCAGCAGCCAATCGGACAGGGATTACAATGAGCAGTTCTTC. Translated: CASSQSDRDYNEQFF.

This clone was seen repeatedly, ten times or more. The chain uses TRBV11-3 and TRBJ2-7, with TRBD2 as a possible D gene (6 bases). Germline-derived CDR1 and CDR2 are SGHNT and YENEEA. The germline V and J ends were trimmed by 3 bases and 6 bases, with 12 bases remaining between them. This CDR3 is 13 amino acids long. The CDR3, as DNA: TGTGCCAGCAGCTTTGGCAGGGAGGTCGAGCAGTACTTC. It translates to CASSFGREVEQYF.

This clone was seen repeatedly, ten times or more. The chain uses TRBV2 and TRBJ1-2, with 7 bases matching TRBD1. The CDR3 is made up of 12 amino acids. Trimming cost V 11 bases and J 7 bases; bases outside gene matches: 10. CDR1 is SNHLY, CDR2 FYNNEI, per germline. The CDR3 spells CAGDREVLGYTF. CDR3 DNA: TGTGCCGGAGACAGGGAGGTTCTTGGCTACACCTTC.

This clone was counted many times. CDR3 in amino acids: CASTSARTGKETQYF. For the CDR3, the DNA is TGTGCCAGCACCTCTGCGCGGACAGGGAAAGAGACCCAGTACTTC. The gene calls are TRBV5-6 and TRBJ2-5, with TRBD1 identical over 8 bases. The germline gives CDR1 SGHDT, CDR2 YYEEEE. V gave up 6 bases and J gave up 3 bases; unmatched junction bases: 10. The CDR3 is 15 residues long.

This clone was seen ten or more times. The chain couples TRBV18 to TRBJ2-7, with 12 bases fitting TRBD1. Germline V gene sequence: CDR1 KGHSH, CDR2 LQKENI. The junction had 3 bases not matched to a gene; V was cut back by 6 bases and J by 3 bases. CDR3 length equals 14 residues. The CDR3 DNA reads TGTGCCAGCTCCGGGACAGGGGGCCTCTACGAGCAGTACTTC. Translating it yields CASSGTGGLYEQYF. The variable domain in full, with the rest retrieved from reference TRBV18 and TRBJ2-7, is NAGVMQNPRHLVRRRGQEARLRCSPMKGHSHVYWYRQLPEEGLKFMVYLQKENIIDESGMPKERFSAEFPKEGPSILRIQQVVRGDSAAYFCASSGTGGLYEQYFGPGTRLTVT.

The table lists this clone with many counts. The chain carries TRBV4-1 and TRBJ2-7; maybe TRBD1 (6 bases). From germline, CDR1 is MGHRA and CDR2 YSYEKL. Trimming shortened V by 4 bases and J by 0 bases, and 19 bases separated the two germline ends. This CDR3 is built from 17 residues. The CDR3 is CASSPRSGRQDSYEQYF. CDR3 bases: TGCGCCAGCAGCCCCAGATCCGGTCGACAGGACTCCTACGAGCAGTACTTC.

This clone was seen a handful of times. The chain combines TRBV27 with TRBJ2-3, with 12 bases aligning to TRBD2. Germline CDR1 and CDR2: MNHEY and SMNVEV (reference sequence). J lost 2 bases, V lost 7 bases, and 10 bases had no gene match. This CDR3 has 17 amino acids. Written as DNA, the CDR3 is TGTGCCAGCACTCGGAGGACTAGCGGGACCTCCACAGATACGCAGTATTTT. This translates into CASTRRTSGTSTDTQYF.

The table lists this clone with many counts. CDR3 nucleotide sequence: TGCGCCAGCAGTGAGCCGGGGACAGTCCCCTACGAGCAGTACTTC. Protein product: CASSEPGTVPYEQYF. The V and J genes are TRBV10-1 and TRBJ2-7; 7 nucleotides align to TRBD1. With 2 bases clipped from V and 2 bases from J, the junction kept 6 bases outside the gene matches. The length of the CDR3 is 15 residues. Per germline, CDR1 WNHNN and CDR2 SYGVQD (reference sequence).

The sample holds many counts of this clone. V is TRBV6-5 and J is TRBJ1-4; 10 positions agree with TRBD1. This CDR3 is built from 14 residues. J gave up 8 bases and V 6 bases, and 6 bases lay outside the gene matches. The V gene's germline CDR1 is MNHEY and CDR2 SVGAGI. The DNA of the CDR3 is TGTGCCAGCAGCCAGGACAGGGGGAAGGAAAAACTGTTTTTT. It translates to CASSQDRGKEKLFF.

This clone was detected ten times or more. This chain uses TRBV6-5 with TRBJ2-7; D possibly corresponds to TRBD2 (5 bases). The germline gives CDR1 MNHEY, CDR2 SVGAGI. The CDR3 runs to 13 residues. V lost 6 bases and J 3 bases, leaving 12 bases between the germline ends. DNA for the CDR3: TGTGCCAGCAGGCGGGCCCTCTTCTACGAGCAGTACTTC. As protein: CASRRALFYEQYF.

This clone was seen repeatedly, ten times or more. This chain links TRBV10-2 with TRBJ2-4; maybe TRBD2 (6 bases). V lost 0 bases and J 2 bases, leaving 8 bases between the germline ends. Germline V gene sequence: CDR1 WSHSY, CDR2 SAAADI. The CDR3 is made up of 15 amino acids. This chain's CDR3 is CASSESRGSKNIQYF. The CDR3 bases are TGCGCCAGCAGTGAGTCTCGGGGGTCCAAAAACATTCAGTACTTC.

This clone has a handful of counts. In nucleotides, the CDR3 is TGTGCCACCCGGCCACAGGGATTAAATGAAAAACTGTTTTTT. It is translated as CATRPQGLNEKLFF. The chain recombines TRBV6-1 with TRBJ1-4, with a weak D call TRBD1 (6 bases). Trimming removed 10 bases at V and 5 bases at J, with 17 bases between. The CDR3 is 14 residues long. The germline CDR1 and CDR2 sequences are MNHNS and SASEGT.

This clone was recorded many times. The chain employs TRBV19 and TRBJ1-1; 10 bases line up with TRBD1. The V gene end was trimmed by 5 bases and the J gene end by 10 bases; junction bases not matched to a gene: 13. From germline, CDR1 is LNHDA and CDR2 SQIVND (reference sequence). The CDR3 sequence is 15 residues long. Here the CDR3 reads CASSGRQGAYLGAFF. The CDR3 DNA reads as TGTGCCAGTAGTGGGAGACAGGGGGCTTACTTAGGAGCTTTCTTT.